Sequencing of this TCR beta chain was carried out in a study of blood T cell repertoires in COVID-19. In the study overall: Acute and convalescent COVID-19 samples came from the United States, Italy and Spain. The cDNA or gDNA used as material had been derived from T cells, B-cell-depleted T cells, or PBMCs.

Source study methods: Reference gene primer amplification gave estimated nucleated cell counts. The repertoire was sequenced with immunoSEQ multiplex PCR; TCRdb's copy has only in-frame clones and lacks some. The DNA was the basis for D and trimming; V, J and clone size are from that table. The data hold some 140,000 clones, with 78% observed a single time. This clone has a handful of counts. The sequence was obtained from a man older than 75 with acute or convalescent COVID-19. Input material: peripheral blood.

The CDR3 region has the DNA TGTGCCAGTAGTTACTCCGGGGGCAATCAGCCCCAGCATTTT. Translation gives CASSYSGGNQPQHF. The rearrangement uses TRBV19 and TRBJ1-5; D gene unclear. Trimming removed 5 bases at V and 2 bases at J, with 10 bases between. Germline V CDR1 and CDR2: LNHDA, SQIVND (reference sequence). The CDR3 is 14 residues long.